Listed below are T cell receptor beta chains from one sample, sequenced in a study of identical twins. TCRdb itself ran the 5' RACE reads through MiXCR, one entry per CDR3 protein. The sample lists 250,000 to 300,000 distinct CDR3 sequences; around 8.8% were seen once. The sample also formed part of further work on yellow fever vaccine responses in identical twins.

The sample consisted of CD8+ T cells sorted from blood. These receptors originate from a woman younger than 30 in good health. CDR3s include the opening cysteine and the closing phenylalanine or tryptophan. Fields, in order: CDR3 length, V gene, CDR3 protein.

14	TRBV20-1	CSAIPRDVAYEQYF
13	TRBV30	CAWSVLLQETQYF
15	TRBV9	CASSEEGGSNSPLHF
17	TRBV20-1	CSARASLGLAGVEEQYF
13	TRBV20-1	CSAIGLPPNEQFF
12	TRBV14	CASSQGDYEQFF
16	TRBV15	CATSYAGHELAGELFF
14	TRBV5-1	CASSLYGGKDTQYF
14	TRBV27	CASSLAGVAYEQYF
13	TRBV10-3	CAISETSYGTQYF
15	TRBV6-2/TRBV6-3	CASRMDVSSYNEQFF
14	TRBV12-5	CASVLGTVNYGYTF
14	TRBV12-3/TRBV12-4	CASSLDREPWEQYF
15	TRBV20-1	CSASGTGPSTDTQYF
13	TRBV6-1	CASRLQGNTEAFF
14	TRBV6-2/TRBV6-3	CASRASGIQETQYF
12	TRBV28	CAGASGGEPQHF
17	TRBV7-2	CASSLLRGATFTDTQYF
14	TRBV7-3	CASSLQANTGELFF
16	TRBV29-1	CSVEDQGGGSYNEQFF
13	TRBV12-3/TRBV12-4	CASSLDSIFGYTF
16	TRBV7-9	CASSDWTSGHEETQYF
14	TRBV5-5	CASSSTGRQETQYF
14	TRBV6-1	CASSGERGLETQYF
17	TRBV28	CASSLDPGGAHLYEQYF
15	TRBV7-2	CASSLDAGEWYEQYF
17	TRBV12-3/TRBV12-4	CASSLVGTSGRAVTQYF
15	TRBV6-1	CASILRPGAPDTQYF
15	TRBV6-5	CASSYFLQGASEAFF
15	TRBV7-9	CASSPPQIVGNEQFF
15	TRBV7-2	CASSLPSGGLDEQFF